This T cell receptor beta chain was sequenced during a study of CD8 T cells in Susac syndrome. This CDR3 is built from 14 residues. Deletions cut 7 bases from V and 2 bases from J, with 12 bases between. CDR1 SNHLY and CDR2 FYNNEI come from the germline V gene. RNA, at roughly 0.5 to 1 ug, was reverse transcribed with random hexamers. TCRdb recomputed calls from the immunoSEQ multiplex PCR reads with MiXCR, one row per CDR3 protein. This sample has roughly 190,000 distinct CDR3 sequences, with roughly 91% found just once. The chain is built from TRBV2 and TRBJ2-1; the D is unclear. The clonotype was recovered from a human donor with Susac syndrome. Sequencing used CD4+ T cells from PBMCs. The CDR3 DNA reads TGTGCCAGCAAAGGGCGGCCTACCTACAATGAGCAGTTCTTC. Translation gives CASKGRPTYNEQFF.